This record concerns one TCR beta chain sequence. Trimming took 3 bases from V and 1 from J, leaving 13 bases between them. This CDR3 is 15 amino acids long. Germline V CDR1 and CDR2: MDHEN, SYDVKM. Every donor was a Caucasian adult from Nashville, Tennessee. The data were obtained in a study of shared clonotypes between healthy human individuals. Study as a whole: A few men and two women, aged 18 to 49, were donors. Each donor's CD8 memory used one plate, CD8 naive two, each CD4 subset three.

The protocol was immunoSEQ multiplex PCR, while the TCRdb copy is restricted to in-frame clones and leaves out a portion. The sample holds some 2.3 million clones, more than 80% seen once. The receptor was derived from a man in his late teens or twenties in good health. Some clones in this sample may be carry-over from other donors' samples. The chain couples TRBV28 to TRBJ2-7; the D is unclear. Specimen: naive CD4+ T cells from PBMCs. Subset: CD45RA+ positively selected. In DNA, the CDR3 is TGTGCCAGCAGTTTGTCATCTCCCTTATCCTACGAGCAGTACTTC. Translating it yields CASSLSSPLSYEQYF.